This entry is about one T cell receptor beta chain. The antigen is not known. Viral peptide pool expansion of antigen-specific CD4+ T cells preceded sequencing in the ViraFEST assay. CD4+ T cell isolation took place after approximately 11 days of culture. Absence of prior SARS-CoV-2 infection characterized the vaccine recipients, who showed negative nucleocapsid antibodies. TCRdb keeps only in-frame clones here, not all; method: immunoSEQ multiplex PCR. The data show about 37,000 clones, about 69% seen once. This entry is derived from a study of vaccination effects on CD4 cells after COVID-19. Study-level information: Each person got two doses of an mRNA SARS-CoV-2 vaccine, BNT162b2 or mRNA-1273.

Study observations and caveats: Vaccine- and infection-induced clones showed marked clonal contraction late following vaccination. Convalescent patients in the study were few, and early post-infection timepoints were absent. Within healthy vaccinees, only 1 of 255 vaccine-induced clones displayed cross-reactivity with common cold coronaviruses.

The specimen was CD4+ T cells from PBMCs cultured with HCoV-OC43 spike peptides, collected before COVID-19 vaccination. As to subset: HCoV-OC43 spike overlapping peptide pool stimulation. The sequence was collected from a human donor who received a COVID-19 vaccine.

The CDR3 DNA follows: TGCGCCAGCAGCCAAGCTGGGGGGGTAGGTGGCTACACCTTC. Amino acid sequence: CASSQAGGVGGYTF. The genes are TRBV4-1 and TRBJ1-2; D possibly corresponds to TRBD1 (5 bases). V lost 1 base and J lost 7, with 13 bases in between. Germline V gene data show CDR1 as MGHRA and CDR2 as YSYEKL. This CDR3 has 14 residues.